This entry lists 28 T cell receptor beta chains sequenced from one sample in a study of T cell responses to AZD1222 COVID-19 vaccine. The repertoire was sequenced with immunoSEQ multiplex PCR; TCRdb's copy has only in-frame clones and lacks some. The sample has 150,000 or so clones, about 88% seen once. Sequencing used peripheral blood, obtained on day 0 of AZD1222 vaccination. The receptors originated from an adult in good health.

CDR3 sequence reads: CASSSGTFYEKLFF. The CDR3 DNA sequence: TGTGCCAGCAGCTCCGGGACATTCTACGAAAAACTGTTTTTT. The J gene is TRBJ1-4, the V gene TRBV11-3, with D perhaps matching TRBD1 (6 bases). The CDR3 consists of 14 residues. Germline CDR1 reads SGHNT; CDR2 reads YENEEA. V dropped 4 bases and J dropped 8 bases, with 14 bases sitting between them.

This chain connects TRBV5-1 to TRBJ2-7; TRBD2 matches 7 bases. The CDR3 has 14 residues. Germline assignment: CDR1 SGHRS and CDR2 YFSETQ. V lost 0 bases and J lost 7; bases outside the gene matches: 7. The CDR3 loop reads CASSLGLAGREQYF. CDR3 nucleotide sequence: TGCGCCAGCAGCTTGGGGCTAGCCGGGAGGGAGCAGTACTTC.

The chain has TRBV5-1 and TRBJ1-5; D is unclear. This CDR3 has 14 amino acids. Germline V gene lookup returns CDR1 SGHRS and CDR2 YFSETQ. V lost 0 bases to trimming and J lost 1 base, with 5 bases between them. CDR3 protein: CASSLDQSNQPQHF. The CDR3 nucleotides read TGCGCCAGCAGCTTGGACCAGAGCAATCAGCCCCAGCATTTT.

The chain carries TRBV13 and TRBJ1-6, with D maybe TRBD1 (6 bases). Per the germline V gene, CDR1 is PRHDT and CDR2 is FYEKMQ (reference sequence). The CDR3 has 16 residues. Between the trimmed V and J ends, which lost 0 bases and 7 bases, there was a span of 13 bases. This CDR3 is CASSLGGTRINSPLHF. CDR3 sequence (DNA): TGTGCCAGCAGCTTAGGCGGGACAAGGATAAATTCACCCCTCCACTTT. The variable domain in full, completed from reference TRBV13 and TRBJ1-6, reads AAGVIQSPRHLIKEKRETATLKCYPIPRHDTVYWYQQGPGQDPQFLISFYEKMQSDKGSIPDRFSAQQFSDYHSELNMSSLELGDSALYFCASSLGGTRINSPLHFGNGTRLTVT.

The rearrangement uses TRBV3-1 (or the pseudogene TRBV3-2) and TRBJ2-7; TRBD2 matches 11 bases. Germline V gives CDR1 LGHDT, CDR2 YNNKEL (reference sequence). This CDR3 comprises 16 residues. V dropped 2 bases and J dropped 0; count of bases not matched to a gene: 3. This CDR3 reads CASSQWGLAVSYEQYF. CDR3 bases: TGTGCCAGCAGCCAATGGGGACTAGCGGTCTCCTACGAGCAGTACTTC.

For the CDR3, the DNA is TGTGCCAGCAGCCCCGGGACAGTGAACACTGAAGCTTTCTTT. Its protein is CASSPGTVNTEAFF. J is TRBJ1-1 and V is TRBV3-1 (or the pseudogene TRBV3-2); 7 bases are shared with TRBD1. CDR3 length equals 14 residues. CDR1 LGHDT and CDR2 YNNKEL come from the germline V gene (reference sequence). Trimming took 4 bases from V and 0 from J; bases not matched to a gene: 2.

The rearrangement uses TRBV7-2 and TRBJ2-2; D remains unclear. CDR3 length: 13 amino acids. V lost 6 bases and J lost 5, with 10 bases in between. The germline gives CDR1 SGHTA, CDR2 FQGNSA. CDR3 sequence: CASRRRLTGELFF. CDR3 DNA: TGTGCCAGCAGACGCCGGCTTACCGGGGAGCTGTTTTTT.

This sequence joins TRBV5-1 and TRBJ1-4; D possibly corresponds to TRBD1 (5 bases). The CDR3 is 15 amino acids. CDR1 and CDR2 (germline): SGHRS, YFSETQ. The germline V and J ends were trimmed by 3 bases and 7 bases, with 16 bases remaining between them. Here the CDR3 reads CASSWEGARGEKLFF. CDR3 DNA sequence: TGCGCCAGCAGCTGGGAAGGGGCAAGGGGTGAAAAACTGTTTTTT.

The chain is built from TRBV28 and TRBJ1-2; D is perhaps TRBD1 (6 bases). Germline-derived CDR1 and CDR2 are MDHEN and SYDVKM. CDR3 length: 12 amino acids. As DNA, the CDR3 is TGTGCGAGTGGGGGCGCGCACTATGGCTACACCTTC. Translated: CASGGAHYGYTF.

The J gene is TRBJ1-2, the V gene TRBV3-1 (or the pseudogene TRBV3-2), with unresolved D. The V gene lost 1 base and the J gene lost 3 bases, with 9 bases spanning the gap. This CDR3 contains 14 residues. The germline CDR1 and CDR2 sequences are LGHDT and YNNKEL (reference sequence). CDR3 bases: TGTGCCAGCAGCCAAGGAAAGGGAGACTATGGCTACACCTTC. Translating it yields CASSQGKGDYGYTF.

This clone was seen a single time. This sequence joins TRBV7-9 and TRBJ1-3; D ambiguous. CDR1 SEHNR and CDR2 FQNEAQ come from the germline V gene (reference sequence). The CDR3 covers 16 residues. Trimming stripped 6 bases from V and 0 bases from J, with 15 bases between. In nucleotides, the CDR3 is TGTGCCAGCAGACCAAGCGGGCAGAGCTCTGGAAACACCATATATTTT. Translation: CASRPSGQSSGNTIYF.

V usage is TRBV27 and J usage is TRBJ2-4, with a weak D call TRBD1 (6 bases). CDR3 size: 14 residues. Per the germline V gene, CDR1 is MNHEY and CDR2 is SMNVEV (reference sequence). Trimming took 4 bases from V and 6 from J, leaving 13 bases between them. CDR3 sequence reads: CASSSRQDRNIQYF. DNA for the CDR3: TGTGCCAGCAGTTCCCGCCAGGACAGAAACATTCAGTACTTC.

This rearrangement joins TRBV10-1 to TRBJ2-1; D unclear. This CDR3 is 15 amino acids long. V was shortened by 5 bases and J by 0 bases, with 11 bases between the two germline ends. CDR1 is WNHNN and CDR2 is SYGVQD in the germline V gene (reference sequence). The chain's CDR3 is CASSKKTRSYNEQFF. CDR3 nucleotide sequence: TGCGCCAGCAGTAAAAAGACACGCTCCTACAATGAGCAGTTCTTC.

The CDR3 sequence: CASSFGFSDTQYF. The DNA of the CDR3 is TGTGCCAGCAGTTTCGGGTTCTCAGATACGCAGTATTTT. The chain joins TRBV12-3 or TRBV12-4 to TRBJ2-3, with D unclear. Trimming took 3 bases from V and 4 from J, leaving 8 bases between them. The CDR3 is 13 residues long.

CDR3 DNA: TGCGCCAGCAGCCAAGATATCGGTTCACCCCTCCACTTT. Translated: CASSQDIGSPLHF. The chain recombines TRBV4-3 with TRBJ1-6, with D unclear. The CDR3 is 13 residues long. Germline assignment: CDR1 LGHNA and CDR2 YSLEER. Trimming shortened V by 0 bases and J by 9 bases, and 6 bases separated the two germline ends.

The chain links TRBV7-9 to TRBJ2-7, with D perhaps matching TRBD2 (6 bases). V was cut by 5 bases and J by 5 bases, with 13 bases left in between. This CDR3 is built from 13 residues. Germline lookup yields CDR1 SEHNR and CDR2 FQNEAQ (reference sequence). The chain's CDR3 is CASSPPTGDEQYF. The CDR3 bases are TGTGCCAGCAGCCCACCGACGGGGGACGAGCAGTACTTC.

The chain links TRBV5-6 to TRBJ1-2; 7 bases are shared with TRBD1. The CDR3 is made up of 12 amino acids. Germline V lookup: CDR1 SGHDT, CDR2 YYEEEE. V lost 0 bases and J lost 8; bases outside the gene matches: 1. CDR3: CASSLDRGGYTF. Written as DNA, the CDR3 is TGTGCCAGCAGCTTGGACAGGGGCGGCTACACCTTC.

The rearrangement joins TRBV28 to TRBJ2-7, with a possible D match to TRBD2 (5 bases). CDR3 length: 14 amino acids. V dropped 2 bases and J dropped 6 bases, with 14 bases sitting between them. CDR1 is MDHEN and CDR2 is SYDVKM in the germline V gene. This chain's CDR3 is CASSLARGYREQYF. CDR3 coding DNA: TGTGCCAGCAGTTTAGCTCGGGGATACCGCGAGCAGTACTTC. Supplemented by reference TRBV28 and TRBJ2-7, the full variable domain reads DVKVTQSSRYLVKRTGEKVFLECVQDMDHENMFWYRQDPGLGLRLIYFSYDVKMKEKGDIPEGYSVSREKKERFSLILESASTNQTSMYLCASSLARGYREQYFGPGTRLTVT.

The chain is built from TRBV10-3 and TRBJ2-7; TRBD1 is a possible D gene (6 bases). CDR1 and CDR2 (germline): ENHRY, SYGVKD. This CDR3 is 12 amino acids long. With 3 bases removed from V and 7 bases from J, the gap between germline ends came to 10 bases. The CDR3 reads CAISEGGREQYF. The CDR3 DNA reads TGTGCCATCAGTGAAGGGGGTCGGGAGCAGTACTTC.

The gene calls are TRBV28 and TRBJ2-7; TRBD1 aligns across 10 bases. There are 13 residues in the CDR3. CDR1 is MDHEN and CDR2 is SYDVKM in the germline V gene. V was pared by 7 bases and J by 12 bases, with 12 bases of the junction left unmatched. CDR3 coding DNA: TGTGCCAGCACCCTACTGACAGGGGGCAAATTGTACTTC. It codes for CASTLLTGGKLYF.

The chain has TRBV25-1 and TRBJ1-4; D perhaps matches TRBD1 (6 bases). This CDR3 is 15 amino acids long. Germline V gene sequence: CDR1 MGHDK, CDR2 SYGVNS. V lost 4 bases and J lost 4, with 13 bases in between. The DNA for the CDR3 is TGTGCCAGCAGTGGACACAGGGTTAGTAATGAAAAACTGTTTTTT. It codes for CASSGHRVSNEKLFF.

The chain has TRBV5-1 and TRBJ1-2, with D possibly TRBD1 on 5 matching bases. Trimming took off 5 bases at V and 0 bases at J, with 11 bases between the two ends. This CDR3 has 14 amino acids. Germline CDR1 and CDR2: SGHRS and YFSETQ. CDR3: CASSSGKANYGYTF. The CDR3 bases are TGCGCCAGCAGTTCAGGGAAGGCTAACTATGGCTACACCTTC.

V gene TRBV5-6 combines with J gene TRBJ1-5; unclear D gene. Germline values: CDR1 SGHDT, CDR2 YYEEEE. CDR3 size: 15 residues. Trimming took 1 base from V and 3 from J, leaving 11 bases between them. The CDR3: CASSLYSSHNQPQHF. The CDR3 DNA reads TGTGCCAGCAGCTTGTATTCCAGTCACAATCAGCCCCAGCATTTT.

The rearrangement uses TRBV5-6 and TRBJ1-1, with TRBD1 as a possible D gene (6 bases). Germline CDR1 SGHDT, CDR2 YYEEEE. The CDR3 is 17 amino acids. V gave up 4 bases and J gave up 0 bases, with 19 bases separating them. Here the CDR3 DNA reads TGTGCCAGCAGCGTTAGGGGGGGAGCAAGAATGAACACTGAAGCTTTCTTT. It translates to CASSVRGGARMNTEAFF.

The chain uses TRBV5-1 and TRBJ2-5, with 9 bases lining up with TRBD1. This CDR3 spans 18 amino acids. Germline trimming cut 4 bases from V and 5 bases from J; bases unmatched to any gene: 18. CDR1 is SGHRS, CDR2 YFSETQ, per germline. The DNA for the CDR3 is TGCGCCAGCAGCCGGAACCCCGGGACAGGGCCTCGATCGGAGACCCAGTACTTC. The encoded protein is CASSRNPGTGPRSETQYF.

The J gene is TRBJ1-2, the V gene TRBV11-2; the D is unclear. This CDR3 spans 12 amino acids. Germline values: CDR1 SGHAT, CDR2 FQNNGV. The germline V and J ends were trimmed by 4 bases and 3 bases, with 6 bases remaining between them. CDR3 sequence: CASSYQDYGYTF. The CDR3, as DNA: TGTGCCAGCAGCTACCAGGACTATGGCTACACCTTC.

This clone occurred once. The genes are TRBV6-2 or TRBV6-3 and TRBJ1-2; no definite D call. Deletions cut 2 bases from V and 10 bases from J, with 11 bases between. Germline CDR1 is MNHEY and CDR2 is SVGEGT. This CDR3 contains 12 residues. The CDR3 nucleotides are TGTGCCAGCAGTTACGGCTCCGGACCCTACACCTTC. It encodes CASSYGSGPYTF.

The chain joins TRBV7-2 to TRBJ2-4; 10 bases are shared with TRBD1. The length of the CDR3 is 18 residues. The V and J ends lost 4 bases and 2 bases, in that order; junction bases with no gene match: 11. The germline CDR1 and CDR2 sequences are SGHTA and FQGNSA. CDR3 sequence reads: CASSSSGTGETTKNIQYF. CDR3 nucleotide sequence: TGTGCCAGCAGCTCTTCCGGGACAGGGGAGACGACCAAAAACATTCAGTACTTC. Using reference TRBV7-2 and TRBJ2-4 for the parts outside the CDR3, the full variable domain is GAGVSQSPSNKVTEKGKDVELRCDPISGHTALYWYRQSLGQGLEFLIYFQGNSAPDKSGLPSDRFSAERTGGSVSTLTIQRTQQEDSAVYLCASSSSGTGETTKNIQYFGAGTRLSVL.